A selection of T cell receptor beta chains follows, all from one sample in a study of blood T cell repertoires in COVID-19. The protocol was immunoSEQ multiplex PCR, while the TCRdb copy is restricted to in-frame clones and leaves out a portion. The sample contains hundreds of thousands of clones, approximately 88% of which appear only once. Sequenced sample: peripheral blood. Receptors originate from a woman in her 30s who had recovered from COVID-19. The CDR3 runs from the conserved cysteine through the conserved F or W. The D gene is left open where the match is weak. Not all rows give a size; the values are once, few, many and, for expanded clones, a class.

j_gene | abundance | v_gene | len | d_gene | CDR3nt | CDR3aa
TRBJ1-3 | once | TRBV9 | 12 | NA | TGTGCCAGCAACGGTGCTGGAAACACCATATATTTT | CASNGAGNTIYF
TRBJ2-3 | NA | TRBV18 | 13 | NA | TGTGCCAGCTCACCAAATCAGGGCGATACGCAGTATTTT | CASSPNQGDTQYF
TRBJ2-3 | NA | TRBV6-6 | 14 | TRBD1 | TGTGCCAGCAGCGAACAGGGGCCCACAGATACGCAGTATTTT | CASSEQGPTDTQYF
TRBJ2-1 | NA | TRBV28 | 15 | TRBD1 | TGTGCCAGCAGCCTCCCGACAGGGTATGCAAATGAGCAGTTCTTC | CASSLPTGYANEQFF
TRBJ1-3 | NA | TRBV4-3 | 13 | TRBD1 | TGCGCCAGCAGCCAGGGGACAGACCACACCATATATTTT | CASSQGTDHTIYF
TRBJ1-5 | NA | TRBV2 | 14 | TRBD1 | TGTGCCAGCAATCCAACAGGGGATAGTCAGCCCCAGCATTTT | CASNPTGDSQPQHF
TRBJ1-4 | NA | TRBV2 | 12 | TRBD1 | TGTGCCAGCAGGACAGGGAATGAAAAACTGTTTTTT | CASRTGNEKLFF
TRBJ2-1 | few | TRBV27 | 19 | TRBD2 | TGTGCCAGCAGTTCCCACCAGGGACTAGCGGGGATCATTAACAATGAGCAGTTCTTC | CASSSHQGLAGIINNEQFF
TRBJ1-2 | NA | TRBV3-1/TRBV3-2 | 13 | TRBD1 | TGTGCCAGCAGCCAAGATCGGAGGGCAGGGGGTATCTTC | CASSQDRRAGGIF
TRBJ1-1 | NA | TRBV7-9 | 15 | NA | TGTGCCAGCAGCGCCAGACAGCTTTACAGGACTGAAGCTTTCTTT | CASSARQLYRTEAFF
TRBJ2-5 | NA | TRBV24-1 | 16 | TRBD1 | TGTGCCACCAGTGATTCCGGGACAGGAAAACAAGAGACCCAGTACTTC | CATSDSGTGKQETQYF
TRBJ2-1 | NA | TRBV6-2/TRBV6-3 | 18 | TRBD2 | TGTGCCAGCAGTTCTCGGACTAGCGGGGGTTACCGGAACAATGAGCAGTTCTTC | CASSSRTSGGYRNNEQFF
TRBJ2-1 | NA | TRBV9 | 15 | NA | TGTGCCAGCAGCGCCTTACCCCGGGGGACAGATGAGCAGTTCTTC | CASSALPRGTDEQFF
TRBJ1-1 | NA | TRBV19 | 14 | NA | TGTGCCAGTAGTGCGGGACGGAGGAACACTGAAGCTTTCTTT | CASSAGRRNTEAFF